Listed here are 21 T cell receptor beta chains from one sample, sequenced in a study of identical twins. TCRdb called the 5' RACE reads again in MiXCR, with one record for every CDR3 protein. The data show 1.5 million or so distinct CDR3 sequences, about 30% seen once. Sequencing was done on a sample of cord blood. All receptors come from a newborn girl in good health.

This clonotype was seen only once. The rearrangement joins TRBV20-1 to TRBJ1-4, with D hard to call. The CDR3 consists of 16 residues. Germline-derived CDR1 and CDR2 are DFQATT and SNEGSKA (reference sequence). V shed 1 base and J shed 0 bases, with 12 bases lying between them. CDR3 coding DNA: TGCAGTGCTAGAGGTCGAAAGGTTACAACTAATGAAAAACTGTTTTTT. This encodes CSARGRKVTTNEKLFF.

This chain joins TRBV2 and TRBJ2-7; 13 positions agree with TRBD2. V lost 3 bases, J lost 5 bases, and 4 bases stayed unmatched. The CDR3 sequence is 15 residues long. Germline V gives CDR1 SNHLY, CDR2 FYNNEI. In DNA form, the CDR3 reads TGTGCCAGCAGTGATTTGGGGACTAGCGGGAACGAGCAGTACTTC. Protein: CASSDLGTSGNEQYF.

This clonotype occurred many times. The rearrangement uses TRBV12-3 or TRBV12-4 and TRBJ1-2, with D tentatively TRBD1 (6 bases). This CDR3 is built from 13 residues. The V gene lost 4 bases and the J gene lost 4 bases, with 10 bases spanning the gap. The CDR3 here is CASSSGRGYGYTF. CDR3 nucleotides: TGTGCCAGCAGTTCGGGCAGGGGCTATGGCTACACCTTC.

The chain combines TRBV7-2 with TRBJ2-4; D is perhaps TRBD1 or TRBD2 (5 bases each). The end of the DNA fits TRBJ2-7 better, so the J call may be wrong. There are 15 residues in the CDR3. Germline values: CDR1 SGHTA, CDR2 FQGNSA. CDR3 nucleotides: TGTGCCAGCAGCTCCCGGGACCGACCATACTACGAGCAGTACTTC. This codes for CASSSRDRPYYEQYF.

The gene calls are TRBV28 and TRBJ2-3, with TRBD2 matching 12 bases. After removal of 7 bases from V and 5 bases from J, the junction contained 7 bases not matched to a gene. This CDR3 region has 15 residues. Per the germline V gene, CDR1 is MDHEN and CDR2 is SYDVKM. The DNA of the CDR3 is TGTGCCAGCAATCCTAGCGGGAGGGGGGGAGATACGCAGTATTTT. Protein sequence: CASNPSGRGGDTQYF.

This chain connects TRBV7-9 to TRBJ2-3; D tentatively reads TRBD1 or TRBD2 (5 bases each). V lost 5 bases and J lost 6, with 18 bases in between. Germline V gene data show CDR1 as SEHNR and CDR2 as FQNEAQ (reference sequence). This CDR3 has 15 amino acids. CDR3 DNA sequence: TGTGCCAGCAGCCCCGGGACGGTGGGTGGGGATACGCAGTATTTT. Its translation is CASSPGTVGGDTQYF.

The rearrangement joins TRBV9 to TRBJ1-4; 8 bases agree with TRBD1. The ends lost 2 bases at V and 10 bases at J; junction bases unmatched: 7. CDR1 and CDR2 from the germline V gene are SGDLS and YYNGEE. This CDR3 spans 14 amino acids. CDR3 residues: CASSVGTGRGKLFF. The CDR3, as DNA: TGTGCCAGCAGCGTCGGGACAGGTCGGGGAAAACTGTTTTTT.

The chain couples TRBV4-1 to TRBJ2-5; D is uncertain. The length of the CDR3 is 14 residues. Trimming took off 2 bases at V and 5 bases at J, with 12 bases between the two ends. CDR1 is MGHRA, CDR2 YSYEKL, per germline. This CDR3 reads CASSQTLMVETQYF. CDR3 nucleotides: TGCGCCAGCAGCCAAACCCTTATGGTGGAGACCCAGTACTTC.

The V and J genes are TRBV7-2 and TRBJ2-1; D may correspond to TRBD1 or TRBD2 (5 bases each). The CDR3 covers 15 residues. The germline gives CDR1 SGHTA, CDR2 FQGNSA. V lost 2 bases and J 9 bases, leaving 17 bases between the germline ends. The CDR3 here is CASSLNGVAQGEQFF. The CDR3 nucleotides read TGTGCCAGCAGCTTAAACGGGGTAGCCCAGGGTGAGCAGTTCTTC.

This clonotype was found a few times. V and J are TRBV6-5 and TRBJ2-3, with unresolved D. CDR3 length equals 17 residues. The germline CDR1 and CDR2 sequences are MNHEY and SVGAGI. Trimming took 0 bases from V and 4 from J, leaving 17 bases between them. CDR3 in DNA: TGTGCCAGCAGTTACTCCCCCGACAAGGAAGGACCAGATACGCAGTATTTT. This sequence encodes CASSYSPDKEGPDTQYF.

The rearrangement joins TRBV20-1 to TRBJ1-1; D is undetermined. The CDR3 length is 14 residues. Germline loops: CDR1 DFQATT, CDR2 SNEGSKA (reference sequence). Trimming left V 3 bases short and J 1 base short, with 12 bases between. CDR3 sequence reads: CSASYGSWNTEAFF. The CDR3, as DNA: TGCAGTGCTAGCTATGGGAGTTGGAACACTGAAGCTTTCTTT.

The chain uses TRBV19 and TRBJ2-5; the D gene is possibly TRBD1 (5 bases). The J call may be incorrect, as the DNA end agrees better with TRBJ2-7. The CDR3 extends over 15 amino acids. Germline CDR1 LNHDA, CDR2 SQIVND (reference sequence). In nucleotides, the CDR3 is TGTGCCAGTAGTATAGTTCCAGGGATAGGCGACGAGCAGTACTTC. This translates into CASSIVPGIGDEQYF.

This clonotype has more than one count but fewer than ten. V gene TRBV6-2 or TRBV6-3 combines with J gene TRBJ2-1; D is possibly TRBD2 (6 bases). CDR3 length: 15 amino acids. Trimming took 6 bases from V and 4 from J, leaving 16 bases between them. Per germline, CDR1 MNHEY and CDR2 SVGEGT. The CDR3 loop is CASSPRLGVYNEQFF. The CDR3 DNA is TGTGCCAGCAGCCCTCGACTAGGCGTATACAATGAGCAGTTCTTC.

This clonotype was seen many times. CDR3 in DNA: TGTGCCAGCAGTTTCGGGACTCACTACGAGCAGTACTTC. Protein product: CASSFGTHYEQYF. This chain uses TRBV6-2 or TRBV6-3 with TRBJ2-7; perhaps TRBD2 as D (6 bases). The V end was cut by 4 bases, the J end by 3 bases, with 10 bases between. CDR3 length: 13 residues. The germline V gene encodes CDR1 MNHEY and CDR2 SVGEGT.

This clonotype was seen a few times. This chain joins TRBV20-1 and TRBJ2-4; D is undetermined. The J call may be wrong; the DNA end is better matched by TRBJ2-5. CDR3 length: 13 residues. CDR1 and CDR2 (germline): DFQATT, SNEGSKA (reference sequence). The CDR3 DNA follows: TGCAGTGCTAGAGATTGGCGCCTGGAGACCCAGTACTTC. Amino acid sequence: CSARDWRLETQYF.

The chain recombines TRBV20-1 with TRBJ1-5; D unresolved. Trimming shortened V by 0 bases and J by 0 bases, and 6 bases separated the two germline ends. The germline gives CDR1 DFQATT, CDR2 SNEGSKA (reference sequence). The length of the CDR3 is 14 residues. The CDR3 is CSARDPNSNQPQHF. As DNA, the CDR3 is TGCAGTGCTAGAGACCCGAATAGCAATCAGCCCCAGCATTTT.

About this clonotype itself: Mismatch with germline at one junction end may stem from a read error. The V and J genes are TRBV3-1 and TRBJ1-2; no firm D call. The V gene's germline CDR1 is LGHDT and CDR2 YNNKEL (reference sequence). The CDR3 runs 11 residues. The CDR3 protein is CACSHTYGYTF. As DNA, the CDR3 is TGTGCCTGCAGCCATACCTATGGCTACACCTTC.

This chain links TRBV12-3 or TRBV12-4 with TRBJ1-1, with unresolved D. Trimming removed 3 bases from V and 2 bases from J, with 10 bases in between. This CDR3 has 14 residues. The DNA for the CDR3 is TGTGCCAGCAGTTTGATCCAGTCTAACACTGAAGCTTTCTTT. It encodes CASSLIQSNTEAFF.

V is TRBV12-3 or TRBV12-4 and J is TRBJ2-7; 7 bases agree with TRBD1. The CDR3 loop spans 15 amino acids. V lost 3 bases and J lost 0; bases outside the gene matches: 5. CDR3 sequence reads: CASSFYRGVSYEQYF. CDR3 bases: TGTGCCAGCAGTTTTTACAGGGGCGTCTCCTACGAGCAGTACTTC.

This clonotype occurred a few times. CDR3 sequence: CASSTGVNSPLHF. The CDR3 DNA follows: TGTGCCAGTAGTACAGGGGTTAATTCACCCCTCCACTTT. The V gene is TRBV19, the J gene TRBJ1-6, with a possible D match to TRBD1 (6 bases). The V gene's germline CDR1 is LNHDA and CDR2 SQIVND (reference sequence). V was trimmed by 4 bases and J by 6 bases, leaving 7 bases between them. This CDR3 spans 13 amino acids.

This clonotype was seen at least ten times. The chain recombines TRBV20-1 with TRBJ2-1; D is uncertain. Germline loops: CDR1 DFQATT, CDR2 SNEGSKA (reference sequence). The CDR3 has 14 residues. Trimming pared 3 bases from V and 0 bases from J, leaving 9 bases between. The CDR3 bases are TGCAGTGCTAGTGGCGGCCGCTCCTACAATGAGCAGTTCTTC. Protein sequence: CSASGGRSYNEQFF.